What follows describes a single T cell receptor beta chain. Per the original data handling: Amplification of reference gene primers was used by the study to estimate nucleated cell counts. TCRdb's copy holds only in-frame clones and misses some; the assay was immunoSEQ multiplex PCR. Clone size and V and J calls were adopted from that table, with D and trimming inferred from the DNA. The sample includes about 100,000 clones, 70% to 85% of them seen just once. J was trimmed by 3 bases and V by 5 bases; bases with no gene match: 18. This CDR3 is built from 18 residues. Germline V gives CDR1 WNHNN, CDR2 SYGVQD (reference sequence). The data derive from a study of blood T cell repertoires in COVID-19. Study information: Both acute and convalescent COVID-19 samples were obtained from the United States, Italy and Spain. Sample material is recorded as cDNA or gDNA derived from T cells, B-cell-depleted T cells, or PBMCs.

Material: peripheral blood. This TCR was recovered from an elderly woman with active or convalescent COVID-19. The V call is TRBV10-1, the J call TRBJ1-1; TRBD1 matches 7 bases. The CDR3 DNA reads TGCGCCAGCAGTCAGAACACGGGGACAGAAAGAAGGTACACTGAAGCTTTCTTT. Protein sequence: CASSQNTGTERRYTEAFF.